The clone carrying this TCR beta chain was seen repeatedly, ten times or more. Its antigen remains unidentified. Using its own MiXCR run on the reads, TCRdb lists one record per CDR3 protein. The table records about 740,000 distinct CDR3 sequences, under 40% of them present only once. The CDR3 consists of 14 residues. Trimming left V 5 bases short and J 5 bases short, with 13 bases between. Germline loops: CDR1 SGHTA, CDR2 FQGNSA. The data were taken from a study of T cell repertoires in cytomegalovirus infection. Study details: Evidence of both CMV infection and a matching HLA type came from public TCR beta signatures. Findings and limits, study-wide: In two of eight donors, the top clonotype was HLA-C-restricted CMV-specific. The study identified carriers of CMV plus the relevant HLA from cumulative public TCR beta family frequency.

This chain connects TRBV7-2 to TRBJ1-5; the D gene is possibly TRBD1 (5 bases). This TCR derives from a human donor in good health (CMV status not recorded). Some clones in this sample may be carry-over from other donors' samples. The material sequenced was PBMCs. CDR3: CASSATGPHQPQHF. The CDR3 bases are TGTGCCAGCAGCGCCACAGGTCCCCATCAGCCCCAGCATTTT. The full variable domain, with the rest looked up from reference TRBV7-2 and TRBJ1-5, is GAGVSQSPSNKVTEKGKDVELRCDPISGHTALYWYRQSLGQGLEFLIYFQGNSAPDKSGLPSDRFSAERTGGSVSTLTIQRTQQEDSAVYLCASSATGPHQPQHFGDGTRLSIL.